These 14 T cell receptor beta chains came from one sample sequenced in a study of blood T cell repertoires in COVID-19. Assay used: immunoSEQ multiplex PCR; TCRdb lists only in-frame clones, some missing. The table records 140,000 to 150,000 clones, 88% of them present only once. The sample consisted of peripheral blood. Receptor source: a man in his 70s with acute or convalescent COVID-19.

The CDR3 region has the DNA TGTGCCAGCAGTGAATCACAGGGAGTTATGCAGCCCCAGCATTTT. It translates to CASSESQGVMQPQHF. The rearrangement links TRBV6-1 to TRBJ1-5, with D maybe TRBD1 (6 bases). The V gene's germline CDR1 is MNHNS and CDR2 SASEGT. The V gene lost 2 bases and the J gene lost 7 bases, with 15 bases spanning the gap. CDR3 length equals 15 residues.

The V gene is TRBV5-1, the J gene TRBJ2-1; D is perhaps TRBD1 (6 bases). The V and J ends lost 3 bases and 8 bases respectively, with 12 bases between them. Per germline, CDR1 SGHRS and CDR2 YFSETQ. This CDR3 is 13 amino acids long. The CDR3 reads CASSSKQGDEQFF. CDR3 nucleotides: TGCGCCAGCAGCTCAAAACAGGGCGATGAGCAGTTCTTC.

This chain uses TRBV2 with TRBJ2-2; 8 nucleotides match TRBD1. The CDR3 length is 14 residues. Losses at the gene ends were 7 bases for V and 6 bases for J; bases not matched to a gene: 7. Germline CDR1 and CDR2: SNHLY and FYNNEI. The CDR3, as DNA: TGTGCCAGCACCCTAGGACAGGGCTCCGGGGAGCTGTTTTTT. Protein product: CASTLGQGSGELFF.

The J gene is TRBJ2-4, the V gene TRBV2; tentatively, D is TRBD2 (5 bases). V was shortened by 3 bases and J by 0 bases, with 12 bases between the two germline ends. CDR3 length equals 16 residues. Germline CDR1 and CDR2: SNHLY and FYNNEI. The CDR3 loop is CASSDPSSLAKNIQYF. DNA of the CDR3: TGTGCCAGCAGTGATCCCTCTAGCCTAGCCAAAAACATTCAGTACTTC.

V is TRBV19 and J is TRBJ1-1, with 9 bases matching TRBD1. V shed 9 bases and J 3 bases; nucleotides not matched to a gene: 11. CDR1 LNHDA and CDR2 SQIVND come from the germline V gene (reference sequence). The CDR3 contains 15 residues. CDR3 amino acids: CASGKGDRAYTEAFF. For the CDR3, the DNA is TGTGCCAGCGGAAAGGGGGACAGGGCATACACTGAAGCTTTCTTT.

V usage is TRBV2 and J usage is TRBJ2-3; 12 nucleotides align to TRBD2. The CDR3 runs 17 residues. The trim removed 1 base at V and 6 bases at J, leaving 8 bases unmatched. Per germline, CDR1 SNHLY and CDR2 FYNNEI. In DNA form, the CDR3 reads TGTGCCAGCAGTGAAGGAACTAGCGGGGGGCGGGCGGATACGCAGTATTTT. Translated: CASSEGTSGGRADTQYF.

CDR3 amino acids: CASSLRQHNEQFF. The CDR3 bases are TGTGCCAGCAGCTTGCGACAGCACAATGAGCAGTTCTTC. The genes are TRBV5-5 and TRBJ2-1, with D maybe TRBD1 (5 bases). V lost 1 base, J lost 5 bases, and 7 bases lay in between. Germline V gives CDR1 SGHKS, CDR2 YYEKEE (reference sequence). The CDR3 is 13 amino acids.

The rearrangement uses TRBV4-1 and TRBJ1-1; possible D gene TRBD1, 6 bases. The V end lost 2 bases, the J end lost 4 bases, and 11 bases lay between the germline ends. The CDR3 runs to 14 residues. Germline V gene data show CDR1 as MGHRA and CDR2 as YSYEKL. CDR3 DNA sequence: TGCGCCAGCAGCCAAACCAGAGGGGGCACTGAAGCTTTCTTT. It codes for CASSQTRGGTEAFF.

In this sample, this clone turned up once. The rearrangement uses TRBV11-2 and TRBJ2-1; possible D gene TRBD2, 5 bases. From germline, CDR1 is SGHAT and CDR2 FQNNGV. The V end was cut by 5 bases, the J end by 3 bases, with 11 bases between. The CDR3 sequence is 14 residues long. CDR3 sequence: CASSPSGIYNEQFF. As DNA, the CDR3 is TGTGCCAGCAGCCCCTCGGGGATCTACAATGAGCAGTTCTTC.

The CDR3 region has the DNA TGCGCCAGCAGCGGATACCCTCCGGGACAGGGGGGCGAGCAGTACTTC. Encoded protein: CASSGYPPGQGGEQYF. The chain recombines TRBV5-1 with TRBJ2-7, with 11 nucleotides matching TRBD1. Per the germline V gene, CDR1 is SGHRS and CDR2 is YFSETQ. J was trimmed by 6 bases and V by 4 bases; bases with no gene match: 12. The CDR3 spans 16 residues.

The chain employs TRBV7-9 and TRBJ2-7, with TRBD2 matching over 12 bases. V lost 1 base, J lost 4 bases, and 5 bases stayed unmatched. This CDR3 is 16 amino acids long. CDR1 is SEHNR and CDR2 is FQNEAQ in the germline V gene (reference sequence). CDR3 sequence reads: CASSLVGLAGMYEQYF. The CDR3, as DNA: TGTGCCAGCAGCTTAGTTGGACTAGCGGGAATGTACGAGCAGTACTTC.

The V gene is TRBV4-1, the J gene TRBJ2-4, with D possibly being TRBD2 (5 bases). Germline CDR1 is MGHRA and CDR2 is YSYEKL. Trimming stripped 4 bases from V and 7 bases from J, with 17 bases between. The CDR3 is 15 residues long. The CDR3 DNA reads as TGCGCCAGCAGCCCCATACTAGGTTCCCCGAACATTCAGTACTTC. It encodes CASSPILGSPNIQYF.

The gene calls are TRBV4-1 and TRBJ2-7; TRBD2 aligns across 9 bases. Germline V gives CDR1 MGHRA, CDR2 YSYEKL. The J segment lost 1 base and the V segment lost 4 bases, leaving 8 bases of the junction unmatched. The CDR3 runs 16 residues. CDR3 DNA sequence: TGCGCCAGCAGCCTCCCTACGACTAGCGGTTCCTACGAGCAGTACTTC. Protein product: CASSLPTTSGSYEQYF.

The chain uses TRBV10-2 and TRBJ2-5, with a weak D call TRBD2 (6 bases). The germline gives CDR1 WSHSY, CDR2 SAAADI. This CDR3 is built from 17 residues. V was cut by 6 bases and J by 5 bases, with 25 bases left in between. In DNA form, the CDR3 reads TGCGCCAGCAGAACCTTTCCGGGACTCACATGGGGGGAGACCCAGTACTTC. Its protein is CASRTFPGLTWGETQYF.